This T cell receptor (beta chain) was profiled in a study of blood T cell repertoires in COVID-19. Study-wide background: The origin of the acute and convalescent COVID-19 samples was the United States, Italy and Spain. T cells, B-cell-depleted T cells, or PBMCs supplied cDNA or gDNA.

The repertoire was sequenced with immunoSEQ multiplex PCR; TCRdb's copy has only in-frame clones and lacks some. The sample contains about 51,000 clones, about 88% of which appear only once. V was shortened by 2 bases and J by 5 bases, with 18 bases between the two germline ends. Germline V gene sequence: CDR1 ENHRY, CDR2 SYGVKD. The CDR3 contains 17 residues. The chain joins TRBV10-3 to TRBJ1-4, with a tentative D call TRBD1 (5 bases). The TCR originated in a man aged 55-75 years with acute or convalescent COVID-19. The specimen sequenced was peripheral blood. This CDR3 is CAISEGLRGSMNEKLFF. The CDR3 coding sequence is TGTGCCATCAGTGAGGGACTCCGGGGGTCTATGAATGAAAAACTGTTTTTT.